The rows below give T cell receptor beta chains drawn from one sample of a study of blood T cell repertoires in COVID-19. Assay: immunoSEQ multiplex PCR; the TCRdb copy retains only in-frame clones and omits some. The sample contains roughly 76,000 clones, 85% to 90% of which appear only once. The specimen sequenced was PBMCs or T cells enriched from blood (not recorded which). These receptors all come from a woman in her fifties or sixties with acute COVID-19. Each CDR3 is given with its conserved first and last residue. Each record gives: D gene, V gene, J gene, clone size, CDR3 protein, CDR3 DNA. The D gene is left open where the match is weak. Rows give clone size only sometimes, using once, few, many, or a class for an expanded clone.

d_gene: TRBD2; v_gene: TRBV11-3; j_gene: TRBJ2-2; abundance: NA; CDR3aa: CASSPGLAGVMPGELFF; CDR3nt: TGTGCCAGCAGCCCAGGGCTAGCGGGAGTAATGCCCGGGGAGCTGTTTTTT
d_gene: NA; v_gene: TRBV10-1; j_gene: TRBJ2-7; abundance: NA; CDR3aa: CASRGQEYEQYF; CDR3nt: TGCGCCAGCAGGGGCCAGGAATACGAGCAGTACTTC
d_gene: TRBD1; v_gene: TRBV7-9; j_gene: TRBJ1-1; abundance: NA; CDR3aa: CASSRPTGVMNTEAFF; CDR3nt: TGTGCCAGCAGCCGCCCGACAGGGGTCATGAACACTGAAGCTTTCTTT
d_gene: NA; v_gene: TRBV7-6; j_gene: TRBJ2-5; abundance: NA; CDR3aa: CASSLVSVQETQYF; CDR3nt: TGTGCCAGCAGCTTAGTTTCGGTCCAAGAGACCCAGTACTTC
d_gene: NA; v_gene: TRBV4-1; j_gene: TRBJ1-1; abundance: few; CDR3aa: CASSQGHTEAFF; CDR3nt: TGCGCCAGCAGCCAAGGGCACACTGAAGCTTTCTTT
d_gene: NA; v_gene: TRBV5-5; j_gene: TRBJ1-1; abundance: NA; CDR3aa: CASSWELHTEAFF; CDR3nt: TGTGCCAGCAGCTGGGAGTTACACACTGAAGCTTTCTTT
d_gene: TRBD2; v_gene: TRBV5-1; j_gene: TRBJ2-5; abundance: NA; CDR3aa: CASSSSGRPETQYF; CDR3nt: TGCGCCAGCAGCAGTAGCGGGAGGCCCGAGACCCAGTACTTC
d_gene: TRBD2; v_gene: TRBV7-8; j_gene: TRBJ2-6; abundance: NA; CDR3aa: CASSLPLLAGDSGANVLTF; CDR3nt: TGTGCCAGCAGCTTACCCCTACTAGCGGGAGATTCTGGGGCCAACGTCCTGACTTTC
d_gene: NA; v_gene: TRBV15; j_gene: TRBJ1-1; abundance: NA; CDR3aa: CATSREKGLTVRDTEAFF; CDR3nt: TGTGCCACCAGCAGAGAAAAGGGACTCACGGTCAGGGACACTGAAGCTTTCTTT
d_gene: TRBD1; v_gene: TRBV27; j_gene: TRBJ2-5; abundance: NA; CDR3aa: CASSLSGGETQYF; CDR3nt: TGTGCCAGCAGTTTGTCAGGGGGAGAGACCCAGTACTTC
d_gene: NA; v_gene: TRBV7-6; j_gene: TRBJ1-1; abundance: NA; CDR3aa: CASSSLGGDGSKNTEAFF; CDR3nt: TGTGCCAGCAGCTCGCTAGGTGGCGACGGATCCAAGAACACTGAAGCTTTCTTT
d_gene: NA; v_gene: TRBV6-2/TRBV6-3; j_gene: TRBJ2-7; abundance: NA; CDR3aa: CASSLFGRISYEQYF; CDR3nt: TGTGCCAGCAGTTTATTCGGCAGGATCTCCTACGAGCAGTACTTC
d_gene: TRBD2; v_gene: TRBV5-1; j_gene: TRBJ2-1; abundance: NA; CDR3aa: CASSRVGDMGGEQFF; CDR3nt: TGCGCCAGCAGCAGGGTGGGTGATATGGGAGGGGAGCAGTTCTTC
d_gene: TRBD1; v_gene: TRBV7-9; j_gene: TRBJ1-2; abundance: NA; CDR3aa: CASSSAGTAYGYTF; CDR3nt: TGTGCCAGCAGCTCGGCCGGGACAGCCTATGGCTACACCTTC
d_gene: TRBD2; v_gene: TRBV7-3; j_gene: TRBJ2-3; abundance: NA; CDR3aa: CASRGTSGPTDTQYF; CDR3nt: TGTGCCAGCAGGGGGACTAGCGGGCCCACAGATACGCAGTATTTT
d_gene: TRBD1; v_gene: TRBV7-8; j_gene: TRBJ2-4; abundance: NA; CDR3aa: CASSLAVRTGGAKNIQYF; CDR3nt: TGTGCCAGCAGCTTAGCGGTCAGGACAGGGGGAGCCAAAAACATTCAGTACTTC
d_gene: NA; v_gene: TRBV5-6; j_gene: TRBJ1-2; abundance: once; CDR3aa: CASSPQGNYGYTF; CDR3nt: TGTGCCAGCAGCCCCCAGGGGAACTATGGCTACACCTTC
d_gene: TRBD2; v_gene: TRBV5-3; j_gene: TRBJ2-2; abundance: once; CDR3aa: CARSLGLGLAEANTGELFF; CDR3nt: TGTGCCAGAAGCTTGGGACTGGGACTAGCGGAAGCGAACACCGGGGAGCTGTTTTTT
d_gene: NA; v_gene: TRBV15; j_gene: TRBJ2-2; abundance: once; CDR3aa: CATSKRTVANTGELFF; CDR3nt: TGTGCCACCAGTAAGCGGACAGTCGCGAACACCGGGGAGCTGTTTTTT
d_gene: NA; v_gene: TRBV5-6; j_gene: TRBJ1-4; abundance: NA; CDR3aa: CASSQDRGGSTNEKLFF; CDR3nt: TGTGCCAGCAGCCAGGACAGAGGGGGATCAACTAATGAAAAACTGTTTTTT
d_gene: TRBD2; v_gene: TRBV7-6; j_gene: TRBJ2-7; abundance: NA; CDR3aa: CASSLTGTTSYEQYF; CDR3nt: TGTGCCAGCAGCTTAACCGGGACTACCTCCTACGAGCAGTACTTC
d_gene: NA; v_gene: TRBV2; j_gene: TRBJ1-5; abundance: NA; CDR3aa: CASSATDSNQPQHF; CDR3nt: TGTGCCAGCAGCGCCACAGATAGCAATCAGCCCCAGCATTTT
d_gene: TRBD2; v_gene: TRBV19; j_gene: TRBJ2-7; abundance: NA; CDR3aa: CASSTVAGGGDYEQYF; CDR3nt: TGTGCCAGTAGTACGGTAGCGGGAGGGGGTGACTACGAGCAGTACTTC
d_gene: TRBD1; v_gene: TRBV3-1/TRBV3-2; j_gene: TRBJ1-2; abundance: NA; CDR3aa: CASSQEAGQGNYGYTF; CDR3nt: TGTGCCAGCAGCCAAGAGGCCGGACAGGGAAACTATGGCTACACCTTC
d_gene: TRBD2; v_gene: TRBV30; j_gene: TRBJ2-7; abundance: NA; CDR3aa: CAWTAGGEQYF; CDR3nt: TGTGCCTGGACGGCGGGAGGCGAGCAGTACTTC
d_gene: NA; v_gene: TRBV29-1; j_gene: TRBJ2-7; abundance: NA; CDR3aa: CSVAEGAYEQYF; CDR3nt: TGCAGCGTTGCCGAGGGGGCCTACGAGCAGTACTTC
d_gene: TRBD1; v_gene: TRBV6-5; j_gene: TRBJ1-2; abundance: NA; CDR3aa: CASKLGQSVNYGYTF; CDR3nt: TGTGCCAGCAAACTGGGACAGTCAGTTAACTATGGCTACACCTTC
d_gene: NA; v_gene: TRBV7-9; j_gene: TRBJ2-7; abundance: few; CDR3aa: CASSPQGSTYEQYF; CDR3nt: TGTGCCAGCAGCCCGCAGGGGTCGACCTACGAGCAGTACTTC
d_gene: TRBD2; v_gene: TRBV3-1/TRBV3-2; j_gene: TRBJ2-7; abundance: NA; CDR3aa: CASSFRTSGRMNEQYF; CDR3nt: TGTGCCAGCAGCTTCCGGACTAGCGGGAGGATGAACGAGCAGTACTTC
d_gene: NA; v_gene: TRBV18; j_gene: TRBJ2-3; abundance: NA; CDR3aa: CASSRNSGTFSTDTQYF; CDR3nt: TGTGCCAGCTCGCGAAATTCCGGGACATTTAGCACAGATACGCAGTATTTT
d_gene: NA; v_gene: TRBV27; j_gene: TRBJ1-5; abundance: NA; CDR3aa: CASSPRSGYDSNQPQHF; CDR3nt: TGTGCCAGCAGTCCGAGGTCGGGGTACGACAGCAATCAGCCCCAGCATTTT
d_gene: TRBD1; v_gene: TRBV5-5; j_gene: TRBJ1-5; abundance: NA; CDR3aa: CASSLGGTGQGRQPQHF; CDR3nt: TGTGCCAGCAGCTTGGGGGGAACTGGACAGGGTCGTCAGCCCCAGCATTTT
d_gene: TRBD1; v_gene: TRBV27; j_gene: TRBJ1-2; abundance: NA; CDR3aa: CASSLHRGGYGYTF; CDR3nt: TGTGCCAGCAGTTTGCACAGGGGGGGCTATGGCTACACCTTC
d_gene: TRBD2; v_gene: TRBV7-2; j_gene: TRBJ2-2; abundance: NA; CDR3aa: CASSLLAGTNTGELFF; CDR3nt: TGTGCCAGCAGCCTTCTAGCGGGGACGAACACCGGGGAGCTGTTTTTT
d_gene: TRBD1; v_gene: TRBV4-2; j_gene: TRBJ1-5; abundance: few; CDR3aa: CASSQDLTGDQPQHF; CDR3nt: TGTGCCAGCAGCCAAGACTTGACAGGGGATCAGCCCCAGCATTTT
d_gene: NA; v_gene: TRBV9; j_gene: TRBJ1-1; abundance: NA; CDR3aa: CASSVADGGLNTEAFF; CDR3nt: TGTGCCAGCAGCGTAGCCGACGGGGGTTTGAACACTGAAGCTTTCTTT
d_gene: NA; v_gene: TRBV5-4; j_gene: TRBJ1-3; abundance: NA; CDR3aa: CASSSRAGARNTIYF; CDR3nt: TGTGCCAGCAGCTCAAGGGCGGGGGCCAGAAACACCATATATTTT
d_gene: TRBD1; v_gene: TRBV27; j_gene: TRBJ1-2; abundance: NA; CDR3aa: CASRTRGTGTHNYGYTF; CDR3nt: TGTGCCAGCAGGACCCGTGGGACAGGGACCCATAACTATGGCTACACCTTC
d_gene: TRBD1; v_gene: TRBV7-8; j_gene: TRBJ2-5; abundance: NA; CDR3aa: CASSLSGTGTETQYF; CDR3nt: TGTGCCAGCAGCTTATCCGGGACAGGGACAGAGACCCAGTACTTC
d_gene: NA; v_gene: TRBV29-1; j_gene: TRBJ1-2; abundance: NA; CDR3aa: CSVEWPEAVFGDGYTF; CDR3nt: TGCAGCGTTGAGTGGCCGGAAGCGGTCTTTGGTGATGGCTACACCTTC
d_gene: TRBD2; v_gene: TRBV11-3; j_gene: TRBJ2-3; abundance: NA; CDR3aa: CASSLGLAGGPIDTQYF; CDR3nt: TGTGCCAGCAGCTTAGGGCTAGCGGGAGGCCCCATAGATACGCAGTATTTT
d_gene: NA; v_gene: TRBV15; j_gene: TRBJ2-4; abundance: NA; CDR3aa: CATSRGGVSSDIQYF; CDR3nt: TGTGCCACCAGCAGAGGGGGGGTCTCGTCGGACATTCAGTACTTC
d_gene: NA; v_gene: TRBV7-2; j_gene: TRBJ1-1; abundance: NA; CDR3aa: CASSLVGGVMNTEAFF; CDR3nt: TGTGCCAGCAGCTTAGTGGGAGGCGTCATGAACACTGAAGCTTTCTTT
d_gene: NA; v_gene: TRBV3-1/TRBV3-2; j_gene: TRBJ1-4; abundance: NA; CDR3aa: CASSQDLREKLFF; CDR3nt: TGTGCCAGCAGCCAAGATCTTAGAGAAAAACTGTTTTTT
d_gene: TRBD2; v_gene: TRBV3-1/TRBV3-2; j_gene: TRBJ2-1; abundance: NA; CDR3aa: CASSQASGIYNEQFF; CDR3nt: TGTGCCAGCAGCCAAGCCAGCGGGATTTACAATGAGCAGTTCTTC